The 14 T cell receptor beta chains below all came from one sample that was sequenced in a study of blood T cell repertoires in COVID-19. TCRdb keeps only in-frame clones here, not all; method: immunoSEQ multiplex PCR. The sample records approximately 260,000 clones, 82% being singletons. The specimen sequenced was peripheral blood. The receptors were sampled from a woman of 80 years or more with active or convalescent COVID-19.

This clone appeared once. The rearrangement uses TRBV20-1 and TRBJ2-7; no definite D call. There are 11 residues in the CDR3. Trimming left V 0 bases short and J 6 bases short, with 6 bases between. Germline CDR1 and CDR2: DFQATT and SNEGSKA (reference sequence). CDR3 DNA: TGCAGTGCTAGAGACCTCTCCGAGCAGTACTTC. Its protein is CSARDLSEQYF.

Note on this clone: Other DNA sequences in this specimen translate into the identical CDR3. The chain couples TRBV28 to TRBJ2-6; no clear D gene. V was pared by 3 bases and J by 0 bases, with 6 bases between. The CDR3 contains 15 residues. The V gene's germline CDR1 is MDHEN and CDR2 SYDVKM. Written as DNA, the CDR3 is TGTGCCAGCAGTTTTGAACACTCTGGGGCCAACGTCCTGACTTTC. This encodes CASSFEHSGANVLTF.

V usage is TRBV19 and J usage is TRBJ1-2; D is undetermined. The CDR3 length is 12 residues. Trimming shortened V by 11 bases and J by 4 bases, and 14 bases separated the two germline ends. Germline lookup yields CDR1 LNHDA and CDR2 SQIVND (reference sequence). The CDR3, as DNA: TGTGCCGCGCGAGGTAGTGCCTATGGCTACACCTTC. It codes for CAARGSAYGYTF.

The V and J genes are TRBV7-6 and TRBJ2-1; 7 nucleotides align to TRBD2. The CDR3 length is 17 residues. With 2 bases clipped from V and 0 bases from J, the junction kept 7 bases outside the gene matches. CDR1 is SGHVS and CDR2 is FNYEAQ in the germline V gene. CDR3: CASSLRVAGVSYNEQFF. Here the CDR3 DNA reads TGTGCCAGCAGCTTACGGGTGGCGGGAGTCTCCTACAATGAGCAGTTCTTC.

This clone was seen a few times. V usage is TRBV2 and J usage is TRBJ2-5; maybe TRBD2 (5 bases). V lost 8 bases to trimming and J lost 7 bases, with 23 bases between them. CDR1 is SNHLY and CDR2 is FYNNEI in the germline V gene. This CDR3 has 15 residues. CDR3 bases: TGTGCCAGCGCACCCCGGGCTAACAGAGGAGGGACCCAGTACTTC. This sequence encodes CASAPRANRGGTQYF.

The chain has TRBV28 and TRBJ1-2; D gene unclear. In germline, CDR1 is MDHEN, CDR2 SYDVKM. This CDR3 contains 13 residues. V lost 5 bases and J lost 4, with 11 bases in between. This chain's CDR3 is CASSPQPTYGYTF. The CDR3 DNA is TGTGCCAGCAGTCCACAGCCGACCTATGGCTACACCTTC.

The CDR3 DNA reads as TGTGCCAGCAGTGTATCGGAGGTGTCCGATACGCAGTATTTT. It is translated as CASSVSEVSDTQYF. The rearrangement uses TRBV6-4 and TRBJ2-3, with TRBD2 as a possible D gene (5 bases). The CDR3 sequence is 14 residues long. The germline CDR1 and CDR2 sequences are MRHNA and SNTAGT. V was pared by 4 bases and J by 6 bases, with 14 bases between.

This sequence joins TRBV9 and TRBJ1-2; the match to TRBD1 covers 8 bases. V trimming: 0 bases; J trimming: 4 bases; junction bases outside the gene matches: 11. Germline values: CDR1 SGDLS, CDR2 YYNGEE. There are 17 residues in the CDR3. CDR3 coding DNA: TGTGCCAGCAGCGTAGCTAGCTCCGGACAGGGCTTCTATGGCTACACCTTC. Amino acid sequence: CASSVASSGQGFYGYTF.

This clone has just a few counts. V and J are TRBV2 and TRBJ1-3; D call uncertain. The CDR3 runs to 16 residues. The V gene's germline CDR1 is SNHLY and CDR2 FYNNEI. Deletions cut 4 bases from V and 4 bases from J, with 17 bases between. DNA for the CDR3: TGTGCCAGCAGTGCACAGTCGGTCTTTCTCGGAAACACCATATATTTT. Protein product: CASSAQSVFLGNTIYF.

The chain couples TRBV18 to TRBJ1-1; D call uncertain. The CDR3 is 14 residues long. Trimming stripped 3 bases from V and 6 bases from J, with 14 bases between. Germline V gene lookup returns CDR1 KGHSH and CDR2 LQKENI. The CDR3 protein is CASSPGSARPEAFF. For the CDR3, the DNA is TGTGCCAGCTCACCCGGTAGTGCTAGGCCTGAAGCTTTCTTT.

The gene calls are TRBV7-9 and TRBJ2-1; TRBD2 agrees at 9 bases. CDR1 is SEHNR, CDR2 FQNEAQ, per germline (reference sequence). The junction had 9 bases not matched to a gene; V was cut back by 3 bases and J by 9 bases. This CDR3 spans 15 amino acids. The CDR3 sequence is CASSFASGAAGEQFF. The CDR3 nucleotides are TGTGCCAGCAGCTTTGCTAGCGGGGCGGCGGGTGAGCAGTTCTTC.

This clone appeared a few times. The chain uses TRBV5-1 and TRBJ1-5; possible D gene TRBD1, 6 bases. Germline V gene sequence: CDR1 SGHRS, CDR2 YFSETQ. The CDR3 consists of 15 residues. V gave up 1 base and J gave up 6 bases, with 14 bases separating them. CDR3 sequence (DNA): TGCGCCAGCAGCTTGCAGGGTGTAGGGGGTCAGCCCCAGCATTTT. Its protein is CASSLQGVGGQPQHF.

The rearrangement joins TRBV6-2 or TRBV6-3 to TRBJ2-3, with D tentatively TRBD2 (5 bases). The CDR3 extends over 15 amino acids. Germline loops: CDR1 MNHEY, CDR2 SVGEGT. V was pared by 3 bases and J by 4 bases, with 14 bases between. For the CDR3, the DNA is TGTGCCAGCAGTTATCAAGGACTTACCGCAGATACGCAGTATTTT. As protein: CASSYQGLTADTQYF.

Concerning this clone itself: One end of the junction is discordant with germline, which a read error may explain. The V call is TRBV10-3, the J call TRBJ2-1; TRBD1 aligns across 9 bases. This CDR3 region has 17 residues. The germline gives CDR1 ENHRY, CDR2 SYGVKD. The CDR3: CAMSDNRDRAVNNEQFF. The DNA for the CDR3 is TGTGCCATGAGTGACAACCGGGACAGGGCTGTGAACAATGAGCAGTTCTTC.